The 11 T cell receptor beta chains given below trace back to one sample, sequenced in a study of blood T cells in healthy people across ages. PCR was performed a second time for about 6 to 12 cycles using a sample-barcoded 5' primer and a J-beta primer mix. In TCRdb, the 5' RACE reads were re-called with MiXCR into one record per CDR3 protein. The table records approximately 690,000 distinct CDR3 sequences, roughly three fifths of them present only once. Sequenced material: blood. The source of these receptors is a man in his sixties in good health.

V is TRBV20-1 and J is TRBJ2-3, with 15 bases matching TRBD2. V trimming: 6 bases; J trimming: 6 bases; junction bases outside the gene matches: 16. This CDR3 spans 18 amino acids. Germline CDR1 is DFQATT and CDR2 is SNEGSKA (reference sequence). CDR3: CSASGLAGGWQGRDTQYF. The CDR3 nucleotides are TGCAGTGCGTCCGGACTAGCGGGGGGGTGGCAAGGGAGGGATACGCAGTATTTT.

CDR3 nucleotide sequence: TGTGCCAGCAGCTTAGGGGACCGCTTGGAGTGGTACTTC. This translates into CASSLGDRLEWYF. The rearrangement joins TRBV7-9 to TRBJ2-7; D tentatively fits TRBD1 or TRBD2 (5 bases each). Germline CDR1 SEHNR, CDR2 FQNEAQ (reference sequence). The CDR3 has 13 residues. The V end was cut by 1 base, the J end by 12 bases, with 16 bases between.

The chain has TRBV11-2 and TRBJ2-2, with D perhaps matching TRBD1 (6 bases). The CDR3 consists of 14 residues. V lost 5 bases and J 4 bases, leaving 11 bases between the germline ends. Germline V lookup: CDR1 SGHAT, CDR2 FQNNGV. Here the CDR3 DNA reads TGTGCCAGCAGCGTATACAGGGTCACCGGGGAGCTGTTTTTT. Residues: CASSVYRVTGELFF.

The CDR3: CASSFRDRGLHEQYF. The CDR3 DNA is TGTGCCAGCAGCTTTCGGGACAGGGGTTTACACGAGCAGTACTTC. The rearrangement uses TRBV7-8 and TRBJ2-7; 10 bases agree with TRBD1. There are 15 residues in the CDR3. V trimming: 3 bases; J trimming: 5 bases; junction bases outside the gene matches: 7. Germline V CDR1 and CDR2: SGHVS, FQNEAQ.

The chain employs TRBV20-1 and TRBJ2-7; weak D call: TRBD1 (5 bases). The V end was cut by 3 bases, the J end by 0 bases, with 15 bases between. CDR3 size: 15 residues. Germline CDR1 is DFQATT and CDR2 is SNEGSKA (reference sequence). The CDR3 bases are TGCAGTGCTAGCTCTGACAGCGAAAACTCCTACGAGCAGTACTTC. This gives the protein CSASSDSENSYEQYF.

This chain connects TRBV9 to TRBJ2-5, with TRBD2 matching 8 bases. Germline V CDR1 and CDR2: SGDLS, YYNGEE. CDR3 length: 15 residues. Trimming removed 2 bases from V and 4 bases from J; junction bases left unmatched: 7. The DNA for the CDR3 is TGTGCCAGCAGCGTCGGGGGGGCGAACCCAGAGACCCAGTACTTC. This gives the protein CASSVGGANPETQYF.

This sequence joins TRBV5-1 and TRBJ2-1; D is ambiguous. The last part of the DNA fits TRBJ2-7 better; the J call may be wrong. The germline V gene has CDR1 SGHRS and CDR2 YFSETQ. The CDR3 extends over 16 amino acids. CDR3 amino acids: CASSVPSDSSYNEQYF. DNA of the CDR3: TGCGCCAGCAGCGTTCCGAGTGATAGCTCCTACAATGAGCAGTACTTC.

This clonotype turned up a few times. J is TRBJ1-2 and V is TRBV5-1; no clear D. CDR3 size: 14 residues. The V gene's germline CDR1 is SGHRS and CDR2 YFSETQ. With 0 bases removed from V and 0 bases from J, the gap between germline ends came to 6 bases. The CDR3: CASSLEGTNYGYTF. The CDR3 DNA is TGCGCCAGCAGCTTGGAAGGGACTAACTATGGCTACACCTTC.

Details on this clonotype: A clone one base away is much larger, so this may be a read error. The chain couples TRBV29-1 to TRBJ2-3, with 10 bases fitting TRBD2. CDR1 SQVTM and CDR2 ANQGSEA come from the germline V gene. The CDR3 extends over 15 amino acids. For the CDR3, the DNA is TGCAGCGTCCTCCAACTAGCGGGGTGGTCGGATACGCGGTATTTT. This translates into CSVLQLAGWSDTRYF.

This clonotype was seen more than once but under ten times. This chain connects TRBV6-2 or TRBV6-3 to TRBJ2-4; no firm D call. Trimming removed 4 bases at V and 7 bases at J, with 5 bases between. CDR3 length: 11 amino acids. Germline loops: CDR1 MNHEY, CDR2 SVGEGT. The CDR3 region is CASSSFNIQYF. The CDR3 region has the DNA TGTGCCAGCAGTTCCTTTAACATTCAGTACTTC.

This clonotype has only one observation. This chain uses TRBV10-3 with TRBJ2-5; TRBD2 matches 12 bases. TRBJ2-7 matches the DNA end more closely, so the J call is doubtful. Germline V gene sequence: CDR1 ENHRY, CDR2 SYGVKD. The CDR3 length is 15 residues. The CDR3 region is CAISSSGGANYEQYF. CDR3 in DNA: TGTGCCATCAGCTCTAGCGGGGGGGCCAACTACGAGCAGTACTTC.